This T cell receptor (beta chain) was identified in a study of blood T cell repertoires in COVID-19. Study summary: PBMCs, B-cell-depleted T cells, or T cells provided the cDNA or gDNA that made up the material.

The V gene lost 4 bases and the J gene lost 6 bases, with 13 bases spanning the gap. This CDR3 contains 13 residues. CDR1 and CDR2 from the germline V gene are MNHEY and SMNVEV (reference sequence). Method: immunoSEQ multiplex PCR; TCRdb's copy keeps in-frame clones and lacks some. The data contain approximately 360,000 clones, over 75% of them singletons. Which cohort a participant joined came from the clinical history participants gave. Source material: PBMCs or T cells enriched from blood (not recorded which). This chain joins TRBV27 and TRBJ2-7, with D maybe TRBD1 (5 bases). This clonotype was obtained from a woman in her twenties or thirties with acute COVID-19. The CDR3 loop is CASSSRESSEQYF. In DNA form, the CDR3 reads TGTGCCAGCAGTTCCAGGGAATCGAGCGAGCAGTACTTC.